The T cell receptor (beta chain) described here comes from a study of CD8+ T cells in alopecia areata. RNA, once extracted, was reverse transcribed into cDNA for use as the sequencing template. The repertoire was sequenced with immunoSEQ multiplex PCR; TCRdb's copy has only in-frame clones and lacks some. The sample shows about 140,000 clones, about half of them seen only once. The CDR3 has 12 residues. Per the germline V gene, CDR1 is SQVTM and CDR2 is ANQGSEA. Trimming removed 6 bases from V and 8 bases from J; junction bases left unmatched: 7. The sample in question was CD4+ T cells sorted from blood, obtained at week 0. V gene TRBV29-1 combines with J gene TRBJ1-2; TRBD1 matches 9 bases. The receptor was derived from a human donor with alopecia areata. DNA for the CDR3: TGCAGCGTGATGGACAGGGGCCCCGGCTACACCTTC. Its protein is CSVMDRGPGYTF.